This T cell receptor beta chain is drawn from a study of neurological immune-mediated disorders. Findings and limits, study-wide: Any association between clinical or MRI features and the multiple sclerosis repertoire cluster was absent. Whereas HTLV-1-associated myelopathy showed the most TCR clonal expansion, multiple sclerosis showed the least, with levels below those of healthy controls.

This clonotype occurred many times. Its antigen is unidentified. The cDNA came from 5'RACE with 10-nucleotide random UMIs. Over 190 million TCR-beta sequences from 15-18 subjects came out of each sequencing run. One entry per CDR3 protein results from TCRdb running MiXCR on the 5' RACE reads. The sample lists some 65,000 distinct CDR3 sequences, 4.1% occurring once. With 1 base removed from V and 4 bases from J, the gap between germline ends came to 9 bases. This CDR3 region has 13 residues. CDR1 SQVTM and CDR2 ANQGSEA come from the germline V gene. V usage is TRBV29-1 and J usage is TRBJ2-3; a weak D match, TRBD1 (5 bases). Sequences were obtained from PBMCs. The receptor was isolated from a man aged 50 to 59 with multiple sclerosis. CDR3 in amino acids: CSVEGAGPDTQYF. The DNA of the CDR3 is TGCAGCGTTGAAGGGGCAGGGCCAGATACGCAGTATTTT.